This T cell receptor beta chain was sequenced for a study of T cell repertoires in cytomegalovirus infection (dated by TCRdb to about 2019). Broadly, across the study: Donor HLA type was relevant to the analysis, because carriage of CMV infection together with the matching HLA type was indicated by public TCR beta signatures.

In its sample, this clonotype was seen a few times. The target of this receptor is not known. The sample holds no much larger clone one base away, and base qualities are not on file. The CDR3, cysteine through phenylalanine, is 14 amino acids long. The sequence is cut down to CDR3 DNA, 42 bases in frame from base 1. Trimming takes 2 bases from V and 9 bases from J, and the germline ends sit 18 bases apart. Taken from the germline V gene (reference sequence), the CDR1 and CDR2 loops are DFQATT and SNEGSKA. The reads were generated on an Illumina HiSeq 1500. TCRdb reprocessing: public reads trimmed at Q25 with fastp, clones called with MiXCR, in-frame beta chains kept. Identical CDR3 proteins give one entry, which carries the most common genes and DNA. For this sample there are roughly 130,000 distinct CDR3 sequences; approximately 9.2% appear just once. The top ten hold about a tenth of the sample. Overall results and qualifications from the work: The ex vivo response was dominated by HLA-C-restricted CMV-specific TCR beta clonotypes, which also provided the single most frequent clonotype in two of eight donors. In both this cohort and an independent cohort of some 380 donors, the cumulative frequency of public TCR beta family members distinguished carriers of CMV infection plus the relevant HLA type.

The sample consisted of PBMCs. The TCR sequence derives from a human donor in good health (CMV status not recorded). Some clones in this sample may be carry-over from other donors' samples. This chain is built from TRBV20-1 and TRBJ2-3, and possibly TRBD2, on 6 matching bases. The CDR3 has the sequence CSARRSGVGDTQYF. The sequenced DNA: TGCAGTGCTAGAAGGTCGGGGGTGGGGGACACGCAGTATTTT.